This T cell receptor beta chain was recorded in a study of cytomegalovirus exposure and HLA in healthy donors. Both 60 Vbeta primers and 13 Jbeta primers went into the PCR. Some clones are missing from TCRdb's copy, which holds only in-frame ones; the method was immunoSEQ multiplex PCR. This table lists about 190,000 clones. Study-wide results and caveats: Presence/absence analyses assumed roughly uniform sequencing depth across donors, which may not hold. Indistinguishability led to the exclusion of some V segments, TRBV6-2 and TRBV6-3 included. A later analysis reportedly found that, within productive TCRs, an Asian-associated ancestry cluster had fewer N-insertions than the mean observed across the roughly 700 donors. Researchers reported in a later analysis that a missense DCLRE1C variant was tied to TCR beta V- and J-gene trimming.

Looked up from germline, CDR1 is MDHEN and CDR2 is SYDVKM. Trimming left V 6 bases short and J 9 bases short, with 12 bases between. The CDR3 contains 12 residues. A remark on this clone: Its antigen is unidentified.

The material sequenced was PBMCs. The sequence was collected from a woman between 25 and 40 years old in good health and CMV-seropositive. This chain joins TRBV28 and TRBJ1-3; D remains unclear. The CDR3 DNA sequence: TGTGCCAGCAGCCTGGTTCGGGGCACCATATATTTT. The encoded protein is CASSLVRGTIYF.